The entry below describes one TCR beta chain. The antigen remains undetermined. 5'RACE with constant-segment primers yielded barcoded, UMI-tagged TCR alpha and TCR beta cDNA libraries. TCRdb analysed the 5' RACE reads with MiXCR anew, one entry per CDR3 protein. The repertoire includes about 210,000 distinct CDR3 sequences, 27% of them detected once, and roughly an eighth sits in the top ten. The data are from a study of T-cell memory formation after mild COVID-19. Study-level findings and limits: CD4/CD8 balance characterized clones contracting day 15 to 85, and CD4+ skew characterized later expanders. Nothing showed for sure that second-wave clones peaking on day 37 were SARS-CoV-2 specific.

This clonotype was sampled from an adult woman who had mild COVID-19 (a few samples of this study predate the infection). Cell type and time point are not known. Material for sequencing was PBMCs or a T cell subset sorted from them (not recorded which).

CDR3 nucleotide sequence: TGTGCCAGCAGTTATGGCAGGCTCCCGGTTACTGAAGCTTTCTTT. Translating gives CASSYGRLPVTEAFF. V is TRBV6-5 and J is TRBJ1-1; D ambiguous. The CDR3 sequence is 15 residues long. Deletions cut 3 bases from V and 5 bases from J, with 16 bases between. Germline V gene lookup returns CDR1 MNHEY and CDR2 SVGAGI.